A single sample is the source of the 22 T cell receptor beta chains below, sequenced in a study of graft-versus-host responses after intestinal transplantation. Data came from immunoSEQ multiplex PCR; TCRdb stores just in-frame clones and leaves some out. The data show about 25,000 clones, with about 93% seen just once and less than 1% held by the top ten. The sample consisted of PBMCs, taken 30 days after intestinal transplant. Every receptor here comes from a human patient who received an intestinal transplant, so some T cells may come from the graft donor.

This chain connects TRBV18 to TRBJ1-1; possible D gene TRBD1, 5 bases. The V end was cut by 3 bases, the J end by 3 bases, with 8 bases between. From germline, CDR1 is KGHSH and CDR2 LQKENI. This CDR3 contains 13 residues. CDR3 sequence reads: CASSPARDTEAFF. The CDR3 DNA sequence: TGTGCCAGCTCACCCGCCAGGGACACTGAAGCTTTCTTT.

V is TRBV28 and J is TRBJ2-3; 11 positions match TRBD2. The germline V gene encodes CDR1 MDHEN and CDR2 SYDVKM. The CDR3 length is 15 residues. The trim removed 4 bases at V and 5 bases at J, leaving 5 bases unmatched. DNA for the CDR3: TGTGCCAGCAGTTCCCTAGCGGGAGGTGGAGATACGCAGTATTTT. This gives the protein CASSSLAGGGDTQYF.

The rearrangement uses TRBV7-9 and TRBJ1-5; no firm D call. Germline V gene data show CDR1 as SEHNR and CDR2 as FQNEAQ (reference sequence). The CDR3 consists of 14 residues. V lost 3 bases, J lost 4 bases, and 10 bases lay in between. The CDR3 nucleotides are TGTGCCAGCAGCTTGGGCAGCGGAAATCAGCCCCAGCATTTT. This codes for CASSLGSGNQPQHF.

The chain carries TRBV15 and TRBJ2-5; TRBD1 agrees at 7 bases. CDR3 size: 15 residues. The V gene end was trimmed by 0 bases and the J gene end by 1 base; junction bases not matched to a gene: 2. CDR1 LNHNV and CDR2 YYDKDF come from the germline V gene (reference sequence). The CDR3 is CATSRDKGAQETQYF. DNA for the CDR3: TGTGCCACCAGCAGAGATAAGGGGGCCCAAGAGACCCAGTACTTC.

The J gene is TRBJ2-3, the V gene TRBV4-1; 10 bases agree with TRBD2. The germline V gene has CDR1 MGHRA and CDR2 YSYEKL. The trim removed 1 base at V and 3 bases at J, leaving 1 base unmatched. The CDR3 loop spans 15 amino acids. In DNA, the CDR3 is TGCGCCAGCAGCCAAGCTAGCGGGAGAACAGATACGCAGTATTTT. Translation gives CASSQASGRTDTQYF.

This clone was counted between two and nine times. The chain joins TRBV27 to TRBJ2-2; no clear D gene. Germline V gene lookup returns CDR1 MNHEY and CDR2 SMNVEV (reference sequence). The V end lost 3 bases, the J end lost 2 bases, and 1 base lay between the germline ends. This CDR3 has 12 residues. The CDR3 sequence: CASSFNTGELFF. DNA of the CDR3: TGTGCCAGCAGTTTCAACACCGGGGAGCTGTTTTTT.

This clone appeared once. This chain links TRBV18 with TRBJ2-3; D gene unclear. V was clipped by 6 bases and J by 0 bases, with 19 bases between them. The CDR3 totals 17 residues. The germline gives CDR1 KGHSH, CDR2 LQKENI. The CDR3 protein is CASSYTSPTISTDTQYF. The CDR3 region has the DNA TGTGCCAGCTCCTACACCAGTCCCACAATAAGCACAGATACGCAGTATTTT.

The chain has TRBV27 and TRBJ2-7; D perhaps matches TRBD1 (6 bases). The CDR3 covers 14 residues. V lost 3 bases, J lost 1 base, and 10 bases lay in between. Germline CDR1 MNHEY, CDR2 SMNVEV (reference sequence). CDR3 loop: CASSFNQGSYEQYF. Here the CDR3 DNA reads TGTGCCAGCAGTTTCAACCAGGGGTCCTACGAGCAGTACTTC.

V usage is TRBV9 and J usage is TRBJ2-7, with 10 bases identical to TRBD2. This CDR3 comprises 14 residues. With 0 bases clipped from V and 4 bases from J, the junction kept 1 base outside the gene matches. Germline CDR1 SGDLS, CDR2 YYNGEE. The CDR3 reads CASSVASGSYEQYF. CDR3 in DNA: TGTGCCAGCAGCGTAGCTAGCGGGAGTTACGAGCAGTACTTC.

The chain couples TRBV7-2 to TRBJ1-1; D remains unclear. V lost 3 bases and J 8 bases, leaving 10 bases between the germline ends. The CDR3 loop spans 12 amino acids. Germline V lookup: CDR1 SGHTA, CDR2 FQGNSA. CDR3 protein: CASSFGRWEAFF. CDR3 DNA sequence: TGTGCCAGCAGCTTTGGGCGCTGGGAAGCTTTCTTT.

This chain uses TRBV13 with TRBJ2-4; 7 bases agree with TRBD1. This CDR3 has 15 amino acids. Trimming took 5 bases from V and 1 from J; bases not matched to a gene: 5. Germline CDR1 PRHDT, CDR2 FYEKMQ (reference sequence). The DNA of the CDR3 is TGTGCCAGCAGCGGCGAGGGGGCGGCCAAAAACATTCAGTACTTC. Its translation is CASSGEGAAKNIQYF.

The rearrangement uses TRBV29-1 and TRBJ2-3; 12 bases fit TRBD1. Germline CDR1 is SQVTM and CDR2 is ANQGSEA. The CDR3 covers 17 residues. After removal of 0 bases from V and 3 bases from J, the junction contained 7 bases not matched to a gene. This CDR3 reads CSVEEAGQGAPTDTQYF. The DNA of the CDR3 is TGCAGCGTTGAAGAGGCGGGACAGGGGGCGCCTACAGATACGCAGTATTTT.

The genes are TRBV6-5 and TRBJ2-7, with TRBD1 identical over 8 bases. The J segment lost 6 bases and the V segment lost 2 bases, leaving 6 bases of the junction unmatched. There are 14 residues in the CDR3. Germline lookup yields CDR1 MNHEY and CDR2 SVGAGI. The CDR3 coding sequence is TGTGCCAGCAGTTACCGACCCGGGACAGGCGAGCAGTACTTC. Residues: CASSYRPGTGEQYF.

The rearrangement joins TRBV19 to TRBJ2-1; no reliable D call. This CDR3 has 14 amino acids. Between the trimmed V and J ends, which lost 1 base and 7 bases, there was a span of 11 bases. Germline-derived CDR1 and CDR2 are LNHDA and SQIVND (reference sequence). This CDR3 is CASSIGGLFNEQFF. The CDR3 nucleotides are TGTGCCAGTAGTATAGGAGGTCTGTTTAATGAGCAGTTCTTC.

CDR3 sequence: CASSLSGEGADTQYF. The CDR3 region has the DNA TGTGCCAGCAGTTTATCGGGAGAGGGGGCAGATACGCAGTATTTT. This chain connects TRBV27 to TRBJ2-3; weak D call: TRBD1 (6 bases). Germline loops: CDR1 MNHEY, CDR2 SMNVEV (reference sequence). V was shortened by 0 bases and J by 4 bases, with 11 bases between the two germline ends. There are 15 residues in the CDR3.

V and J are TRBV14 and TRBJ2-7; 11 nucleotides align to TRBD1. V gave up 4 bases and J gave up 2 bases; unmatched junction bases: 4. The CDR3 consists of 15 residues. Germline V gene data show CDR1 as SGHDN and CDR2 as FVKESK. CDR3: CASSPGTGGTYEQYF. In DNA, the CDR3 is TGTGCCAGCAGCCCTGGGACAGGGGGAACCTACGAGCAGTACTTC.

The chain combines TRBV12-2 with TRBJ1-2; TRBD1 is the table's D call and was not checked against the DNA. TRBV12-2 is a pseudogene segment. The CDR3 is made up of 15 amino acids. CDR3 sequence reads: CASRVGAETNYGYTF. As DNA, the CDR3 is TGTGCAAGTCGGGTGGGGGCTGAGACTAACTATGGCTACACCTTC.

V is TRBV2 and J is TRBJ1-5; D not resolved. V dropped 3 bases and J dropped 1 base, with 7 bases sitting between them. The CDR3 extends over 14 amino acids. Germline assignment: CDR1 SNHLY and CDR2 FYNNEI. The CDR3 loop is CASSELGSNQPQHF. Written as DNA, the CDR3 is TGTGCCAGCAGTGAGTTGGGGAGCAATCAGCCCCAGCATTTT.

The gene calls are TRBV28 and TRBJ1-1; no reliable D call. Trimming pared 3 bases from V and 6 bases from J, leaving 8 bases between. The CDR3 runs 12 residues. CDR1 is MDHEN and CDR2 is SYDVKM in the germline V gene. The CDR3 loop is CASSFLGSEAFF. CDR3 nucleotide sequence: TGTGCCAGCAGTTTTCTGGGTTCTGAAGCTTTCTTT.

The rearrangement joins TRBV5-6 to TRBJ1-1; unclear D gene. The V end lost 2 bases, the J end lost 5 bases, and 10 bases lay between the germline ends. The CDR3 consists of 13 residues. Germline lookup yields CDR1 SGHDT and CDR2 YYEEEE. The CDR3, as DNA: TGTGCCAGCAGCTTCGGGTTGGGGACTGAAGCTTTCTTT. It specifies CASSFGLGTEAFF.

V gene TRBV28 combines with J gene TRBJ2-5; no reliable D call. Germline V gene data show CDR1 as MDHEN and CDR2 as SYDVKM. The V gene lost 3 bases and the J gene lost 5 bases, with 13 bases spanning the gap. The CDR3 consists of 14 residues. The CDR3 bases are TGTGCCAGCAGTTTCAAAGCACCGTTCGAGACCCAGTACTTC. Amino acid sequence: CASSFKAPFETQYF.

This rearrangement joins TRBV6-5 to TRBJ2-7; TRBD1 might be the D (5 bases). The germline V and J ends were trimmed by 5 bases and 3 bases, with 14 bases remaining between them. This CDR3 is built from 14 residues. CDR1 is MNHEY and CDR2 is SVGAGI in the germline V gene. Here the CDR3 DNA reads TGTGCCAGCAGTGAGCAGGGTTTCGGCTACGAGCAGTACTTC. Encoded protein: CASSEQGFGYEQYF.